This T cell receptor (beta chain) appears in the sequencing data of a study of cytomegalovirus exposure and HLA in healthy donors. This clone came up a few times. Its antigen is undetermined. It was with 60 Vbeta and 13 Jbeta primers that the PCR ran. Here immunoSEQ multiplex PCR was the method, and the copy in TCRdb shows in-frame clones only, minus some. The sample includes 150,000 to 200,000 clones, approximately 80% of them seen just once. Study-wide points: The study recorded 164 TCR beta chains that were cytomegalovirus-associated. Most TCR sequences were uncommon, yet certain public TCRs appeared in many donors.

Germline V gives CDR1 SGDLS, CDR2 YYNGEE. The trim removed 0 bases at V and 7 bases at J, leaving 2 bases unmatched. The CDR3 extends over 14 amino acids. The TCR sequence derives from a woman between 50 and 59 years old in good health and CMV-seronegative. The sequencing sample was made of PBMCs. The chain uses TRBV9 and TRBJ1-3, with TRBD1 identical over 9 bases. This CDR3 reads CASSVEGQGNTIYF. In DNA, the CDR3 is TGTGCCAGCAGCGTAGAAGGACAGGGGAACACCATATATTTT. Drawing the rest from reference TRBV9 and TRBJ1-3, the complete variable domain is DSGVTQTPKHLITATGQRVTLRCSPRSGDLSVYWYQQSLDQGLQFLIQYYNGEERAKGNILERFSAQQFPDLHSELNLSSLELGDSALYFCASSVEGQGNTIYFGEGSWLTVV.